This is a list of T cell receptor beta chains from one sample in a study of early T cells in non-severe SARS-CoV-2 infection. TCRdb re-called the 5' RACE reads with MiXCR, one entry per CDR3 protein. Among tens of thousands of distinct CDR3 sequences, 13% to 15% were seen once, and the ten largest hold roughly 4.2%. Sequencing was performed on whole blood, taken at baseline. The origin of the receptors is an adult who was a healthcare worker with PCR-confirmed SARS-CoV-2 infection or an uninfected control (not recorded which). Both conserved end residues are part of each CDR3. The order of the fields is clone size, J gene, D gene, V gene, CDR3 protein, CDR3 DNA. The D gene is left open where the match is weak. Size values are once, few and many counts, or a class for expanded clones, and some rows have none.

clone_size: .
j_call: TRBJ2-5
d_call: TRBD2
v_call: TRBV5-4
cdr3_aa: CASSQIGTSWETQYF
cdr3_nt: TGTGCCAGCAGCCAAATCGGGACTAGCTGGGAGACCCAGTACTTC

clone_size: .
j_call: TRBJ2-5
d_call: TRBD2
v_call: TRBV5-1
cdr3_aa: CASSPVPGGETQYF
cdr3_nt: TGCGCCAGCAGTCCCGTGCCGGGAGGAGAGACCCAGTACTTC

clone_size: .
j_call: TRBJ1-1
d_call: .
v_call: TRBV7-2
cdr3_aa: CASSLTYGATEAFF
cdr3_nt: TGTGCCAGCAGCTTAACTTACGGTGCCACTGAAGCTTTCTTT

clone_size: many
j_call: TRBJ2-3
d_call: .
v_call: TRBV9
cdr3_aa: CASSPQEGAFPTDTQYF
cdr3_nt: TGTGCCAGCAGTCCTCAGGAGGGGGCCTTTCCCACAGATACGCAGTATTTT

clone_size: few
j_call: TRBJ1-2
d_call: TRBD1
v_call: TRBV5-1
cdr3_aa: CASSPGQLYGYTF
cdr3_nt: TGCGCCAGCAGCCCGGGACAGCTCTATGGCTACACCTTC

clone_size: few
j_call: TRBJ2-2
d_call: TRBD1
v_call: TRBV2
cdr3_aa: CASFRQGATGELFF
cdr3_nt: TGTGCCAGCTTTCGCCAGGGGGCCACCGGGGAGCTGTTTTTT

clone_size: few
j_call: TRBJ1-6
d_call: .
v_call: TRBV7-8
cdr3_aa: CASSLVMYNSPLHF
cdr3_nt: TGTGCCAGCAGCTTAGTCATGTATAATTCACCCCTCCACTTT

clone_size: many
j_call: TRBJ1-2
d_call: TRBD1
v_call: TRBV7-9
cdr3_aa: CASSSIRQGQAPGYGYTF
cdr3_nt: TGTGCCAGCAGCTCCATACGGCAGGGACAGGCCCCCGGCTATGGCTACACCTTC

clone_size: many
j_call: TRBJ2-3
d_call: TRBD2
v_call: TRBV28
cdr3_aa: CASSLGILYGEGLAGGTDTQYF
cdr3_nt: TGTGCCAGCAGTTTAGGAATTCTGTATGGTGAGGGACTAGCGGGAGGGACAGATACGCAGTATTTT

clone_size: once
j_call: TRBJ2-5
d_call: .
v_call: TRBV6-1
cdr3_aa: CASREGRDPGKETQYF
cdr3_nt: TGTGCCAGCAGAGAAGGACGGGACCCCGGGAAAGAGACCCAGTACTTC

clone_size: .
j_call: TRBJ2-3
d_call: .
v_call: TRBV7-6
cdr3_aa: CASRGLGDTQYF
cdr3_nt: TGTGCCAGCAGGGGGCTGGGAGATACGCAGTATTTT

clone_size: .
j_call: TRBJ1-1
d_call: .
v_call: TRBV12-3/TRBV12-4
cdr3_aa: CASSPWSNTEAFF
cdr3_nt: TGTGCCAGCAGTCCATGGTCGAACACTGAAGCTTTCTTT

clone_size: .
j_call: TRBJ1-1
d_call: .
v_call: TRBV29-1
cdr3_aa: CSVVGQALSEAFF
cdr3_nt: TGCAGCGTTGTGGGCCAGGCCTTGTCTGAAGCTTTCTTT

clone_size: few
j_call: TRBJ2-1
d_call: TRBD2
v_call: TRBV7-3
cdr3_aa: CASSSPASGGYNEQFF
cdr3_nt: TGTGCCAGCAGCTCGCCCGCTAGCGGGGGCTACAATGAGCAGTTCTTC

clone_size: .
j_call: TRBJ2-5
d_call: TRBD2
v_call: TRBV9
cdr3_aa: CASSVEASGRQMGETQYF
cdr3_nt: TGTGCCAGCAGCGTAGAGGCTAGCGGGAGACAGATGGGAGAGACCCAGTACTTC

clone_size: .
j_call: TRBJ2-7
d_call: .
v_call: TRBV5-1
cdr3_aa: CASSLDSGSSEQYF
cdr3_nt: TGCGCCAGCAGCTTGGATAGCGGTTCTTCCGAGCAGTACTTC

clone_size: many
j_call: TRBJ2-1
d_call: .
v_call: TRBV19
cdr3_aa: CASSIEGGTRNEQFF
cdr3_nt: TGTGCCAGTAGTATAGAGGGAGGGACACGCAATGAGCAGTTCTTC

clone_size: few
j_call: TRBJ1-1
d_call: .
v_call: TRBV15
cdr3_aa: CATSRDPNTEAFF
cdr3_nt: TGTGCCACCAGCAGAGACCCGAACACTGAAGCTTTCTTT

clone_size: many
j_call: TRBJ2-2
d_call: .
v_call: TRBV19
cdr3_aa: CASSQDTGPNTGELFF
cdr3_nt: TGTGCCAGTAGCCAAGACACGGGTCCTAACACCGGGGAGCTGTTTTTT

clone_size: .
j_call: TRBJ2-1
d_call: .
v_call: TRBV25-1
cdr3_aa: CASTPTRGDEQFF
cdr3_nt: TGTGCCAGCACCCCTACGAGGGGGGATGAGCAGTTCTTC

clone_size: .
j_call: TRBJ2-7
d_call: .
v_call: TRBV2
cdr3_aa: CASSRQGGSEQYF
cdr3_nt: TGTGCCAGTTCTCGACAGGGAGGGAGCGAGCAGTACTTC

clone_size: .
j_call: TRBJ2-5
d_call: .
v_call: TRBV12-3/TRBV12-4
cdr3_aa: CASAGASKWETQYF
cdr3_nt: TGTGCCAGCGCGGGGGCATCTAAATGGGAGACCCAGTACTTC

clone_size: .
j_call: TRBJ2-1
d_call: TRBD1
v_call: TRBV5-1
cdr3_aa: CASSTDRVNEQFF
cdr3_nt: TGCGCCAGCAGCACCGACAGGGTTAATGAGCAGTTCTTC

clone_size: .
j_call: TRBJ1-2
d_call: .
v_call: TRBV7-6
cdr3_aa: CASSLEPNYGYTF
cdr3_nt: TGTGCCAGCAGCTTAGAGCCTAACTATGGCTACACCTTC

clone_size: few
j_call: TRBJ1-5
d_call: .
v_call: TRBV15
cdr3_aa: CATSRDQGQPQHF
cdr3_nt: TGTGCCACCAGCAGAGATCAAGGGCAACCCCAGCATTTT

clone_size: .
j_call: TRBJ2-1
d_call: TRBD2
v_call: TRBV7-9
cdr3_aa: CASSPGTSGSDEQFF
cdr3_nt: TGTGCCAGCAGCCCCGGGACTAGCGGGAGCGATGAGCAGTTCTTC

clone_size: few
j_call: TRBJ2-4
d_call: TRBD1
v_call: TRBV7-6
cdr3_aa: CASSPDRGRSKNIQYF
cdr3_nt: TGTGCCAGCAGCCCCGACAGGGGGAGGTCCAAAAACATTCAGTACTTC

clone_size: many
j_call: TRBJ2-7
d_call: .
v_call: TRBV20-1
cdr3_aa: CSARGRAAGLEQYF
cdr3_nt: TGCAGTGCTAGAGGGCGAGCTGCGGGGCTCGAGCAGTACTTC

clone_size: .
j_call: TRBJ1-5
d_call: .
v_call: TRBV12-3/TRBV12-4
cdr3_aa: CASSPRTREQPQHF
cdr3_nt: TGTGCCAGCAGCCCCCGGACACGGGAACAGCCCCAGCATTTT

clone_size: .
j_call: TRBJ1-2
d_call: .
v_call: TRBV6-1
cdr3_aa: CASRSSFVNSGYTF
cdr3_nt: TGTGCCAGCAGATCGTCTTTTGTTAACTCGGGCTACACCTTC

clone_size: .
j_call: TRBJ2-1
d_call: TRBD2
v_call: TRBV11-2
cdr3_aa: CASSASGTSGVLEQFF
cdr3_nt: TGTGCCAGCAGCGCATCCGGGACTAGCGGGGTGTTAGAGCAGTTCTTC

clone_size: .
j_call: TRBJ1-5
d_call: .
v_call: TRBV4-2
cdr3_aa: CASSQDLAGLYSNQPQHF
cdr3_nt: TGTGCCAGCAGCCAAGATTTGGCGGGGCTTTATAGCAATCAGCCCCAGCATTTT

clone_size: .
j_call: TRBJ1-4
d_call: .
v_call: TRBV27
cdr3_aa: CARLGRGRTNEKLFF
cdr3_nt: TGTGCCAGGTTGGGGCGGGGGCGAACTAATGAAAAACTGTTTTTT

clone_size: .
j_call: TRBJ2-7
d_call: TRBD1
v_call: TRBV20-1
cdr3_aa: CSARGGTGSTFYEQYF
cdr3_nt: TGCAGTGCCAGGGGGGGGACAGGGTCGACTTTCTACGAGCAGTACTTC

clone_size: .
j_call: TRBJ2-1
d_call: .
v_call: TRBV29-1
cdr3_aa: CSVDSRRYNEQFF
cdr3_nt: TGCAGCGTTGATTCGCGGAGGTACAATGAGCAGTTCTTC